The rows below give T cell receptor beta chains drawn from one sample of a study of blood T cell repertoires in COVID-19. Using immunoSEQ multiplex PCR, the repertoire was profiled, and TCRdb retains in-frame clones only, with some absent. Counted here are 250,000 or so clones, 70% to 90% occurring once; the ten biggest clones make up 5% to 8%. Source material: PBMCs or T cells enriched from blood (not recorded which). These receptors were collected from a woman in her forties or fifties who had been exposed to COVID-19. Each CDR3 is given with its conserved first and last residue. D genes are given only for firm matches. Clone size is not always given. Where it is, it says once, few, many or a class for expanded clones.

size: .
J: TRBJ1-6
D: TRBD1
V: TRBV6-2/TRBV6-3
DNA: TGTGCCAGCAGTACGGGACAGGGAAATTCACCCCTCCACTTT
CDR3: CASSTGQGNSPLHF

size: .
J: TRBJ2-7
D: .
V: TRBV12-3/TRBV12-4
DNA: TGTGCCAGCAGTTATGACAAAGCCTACGAGCAGTACTTC
CDR3: CASSYDKAYEQYF

size: once
J: TRBJ2-3
D: TRBD1
V: TRBV9
DNA: TGTGCCAGCAGCGTATTGGACAGGGTAGATACGCAGTATTTT
CDR3: CASSVLDRVDTQYF

size: .
J: TRBJ1-1
D: TRBD1
V: TRBV30
DNA: TGTGCCTGGAGTGTAGGGACAGGGAGCACTGAAGCTTTCTTT
CDR3: CAWSVGTGSTEAFF

size: once
J: TRBJ2-7
D: TRBD1
V: TRBV19
DNA: TGTGCCAGTAGACCCGGGACAGCCTACGAGCAGTACTTC
CDR3: CASRPGTAYEQYF

size: .
J: TRBJ1-1
D: .
V: TRBV5-1
DNA: TGCGCCAGCAGCCTGGACGGTTCCTTGAACACTGAAGCTTTCTTT
CDR3: CASSLDGSLNTEAFF

size: .
J: TRBJ2-1
D: .
V: TRBV7-2
DNA: TGTGCCAGCAGCTTAGGTTCCAGGGACAATGAGCAGTTCTTC
CDR3: CASSLGSRDNEQFF

size: few
J: TRBJ1-6
D: TRBD1
V: TRBV18
DNA: TGTGCCAGCTCACCGGGACAGGTCACGGGATCACCCCTCCACTTT
CDR3: CASSPGQVTGSPLHF

size: .
J: TRBJ2-7
D: .
V: TRBV5-4
DNA: TGTGCCAGCAGCAACGACCGCGGCCCCTACGAGCAGTACTTC
CDR3: CASSNDRGPYEQYF

size: .
J: TRBJ1-6
D: .
V: TRBV2
DNA: TGTGCCAGCAGTGAGAGAGGCAGCCCTGGATATTCACCCCTCCACTTT
CDR3: CASSERGSPGYSPLHF

size: .
J: TRBJ1-6
D: .
V: TRBV5-8
DNA: TGTGCCAGCAACATAGGACAGAATAATTCACCCCTCCACTTT
CDR3: CASNIGQNNSPLHF

size: .
J: TRBJ2-2
D: .
V: TRBV11-2
DNA: TGTGCCAGCACTGCCGTGCTAACCGGGGAGCTGTTTTTT
CDR3: CASTAVLTGELFF

size: .
J: TRBJ2-2
D: .
V: TRBV2
DNA: TGTGCCAGCCTCGGAGGGAACCTCCGAACCGGGGAGCTGTTTTTT
CDR3: CASLGGNLRTGELFF

size: .
J: TRBJ2-3
D: .
V: TRBV19
DNA: TGTGCCAGTAGTATAGCGGGCACAGATACGCAGTATTTT
CDR3: CASSIAGTDTQYF

size: .
J: TRBJ1-1
D: .
V: TRBV21-1
DNA: TGTGCCAGCAGCGGTCGACAGGGACCAATGAACACTGAAGCTTTCTTT
CDR3: CASSGRQGPMNTEAFF

size: .
J: TRBJ1-2
D: TRBD1
V: TRBV6-4
DNA: TGTGCCAGCAGAAGGGGGCGAGCTAACTATGGCTACACCTTC
CDR3: CASRRGRANYGYTF

size: once
J: TRBJ1-2
D: .
V: TRBV19
DNA: TGTGCCAGTAGTATAGGCGCAGATCGGGGTGGCTACACCTTC
CDR3: CASSIGADRGGYTF

size: .
J: TRBJ1-2
D: TRBD1
V: TRBV28
DNA: TGTGCCAGCAGCCCCGGGACAGTGAGGAACTATGGCTACACCTTC
CDR3: CASSPGTVRNYGYTF

size: .
J: TRBJ2-5
D: .
V: TRBV14
DNA: TGTGCCAGCAGCCAAGCTCGAGGGGAGACCCAGTACTTC
CDR3: CASSQARGETQYF

size: .
J: TRBJ1-1
D: .
V: TRBV28
DNA: TGTGCCAGCAGTTCAAGCATGAACACTGAAGCTTTCTTT
CDR3: CASSSSMNTEAFF

size: .
J: TRBJ1-3
D: TRBD1
V: TRBV14
DNA: TGTGCCAGCAGCCAATTTAACTCGGGACAGGGAGAACATGGAAACACCATATATTTT
CDR3: CASSQFNSGQGEHGNTIYF

size: once
J: TRBJ1-1
D: .
V: TRBV7-9
DNA: TGTGCCAGCAGCCCATCTCCCCCTCGACGGGGGAACACTGAAGCTTTCTTT
CDR3: CASSPSPPRRGNTEAFF

size: .
J: TRBJ1-1
D: .
V: TRBV11-1
DNA: TGTGCCAGCAGCTTAGACAGGGCTGATGAAGCTTTCTTT
CDR3: CASSLDRADEAFF

size: once
J: TRBJ1-2
D: .
V: TRBV5-1
DNA: TGCGCCAGCAGCTCCACAGGTTCCCCCTATGGCTACACCTTC
CDR3: CASSSTGSPYGYTF

size: .
J: TRBJ2-5
D: TRBD2
V: TRBV11-2
DNA: TGTGCCAGCAGCGCCTCTAGCGGGGGGGCCGGAGAGACCCAGTACTTC
CDR3: CASSASSGGAGETQYF

size: .
J: TRBJ1-5
D: TRBD1
V: TRBV27
DNA: TGTGCCAGCAGTTTAACCGGGACAGAGATAAATCAGCCCCAGCATTTT
CDR3: CASSLTGTEINQPQHF

size: .
J: TRBJ2-7
D: .
V: TRBV7-2
DNA: TGTGCCAGCAGCATAGAGGGGTTCGAGCAGTACTTC
CDR3: CASSIEGFEQYF

size: few
J: TRBJ2-2
D: TRBD2
V: TRBV9
DNA: TGTGCCAGCAGCCTCAGGGCGGGGGACACCGGGGAGCTGTTTTTT
CDR3: CASSLRAGDTGELFF

size: .
J: TRBJ1-1
D: TRBD1
V: TRBV2
DNA: TGTGCCAGCATTCCCGGGACAGGGAGGACTGAAGCTTTCTTT
CDR3: CASIPGTGRTEAFF

size: .
J: TRBJ1-4
D: .
V: TRBV12-3/TRBV12-4
DNA: TGTGCCAGCAGTTTAGCGGGGAGCGAAAAACTGTTTTTT
CDR3: CASSLAGSEKLFF

size: .
J: TRBJ2-2
D: TRBD2
V: TRBV7-9
DNA: TGTGCCAGCAGCCCCGGCACGGGACTAGGCGCCGGGGAGCTGTTTTTT
CDR3: CASSPGTGLGAGELFF

size: .
J: TRBJ1-1
D: TRBD1
V: TRBV15
DNA: TGTGCCACCAGCAGAGGGGGGAGGACAGGGAGGGAGAACACTGAAGCTTTCTTT
CDR3: CATSRGGRTGRENTEAFF

size: .
J: TRBJ2-3
D: TRBD2
V: TRBV24-1
DNA: TGTGCCACCAGTGGGACCGGGGGGTGGACAGATACGCAGTATTTT
CDR3: CATSGTGGWTDTQYF

size: many
J: TRBJ1-2
D: .
V: TRBV7-9
DNA: TGTGCCAGCAGCTTAGCGACCCACCTCGCAGGGGGCTACACCTTC
CDR3: CASSLATHLAGGYTF

size: .
J: TRBJ1-4
D: TRBD1
V: TRBV19
DNA: TGTGCCAGTAGTGGACAGGGGGCCGTATATGGTGAAAAACTGTTTTTT
CDR3: CASSGQGAVYGEKLFF

size: .
J: TRBJ1-1
D: .
V: TRBV2
DNA: TGTGCCAGCGCCGGGACACTTGAAGCTTTCTTT
CDR3: CASAGTLEAFF

size: .
J: TRBJ1-2
D: TRBD1
V: TRBV27
DNA: TGTGCCAGCAGTCCCCGGAGGGACAGGGCCACTAACTATGGCTACACCTTC
CDR3: CASSPRRDRATNYGYTF

size: .
J: TRBJ2-7
D: TRBD1
V: TRBV29-1
DNA: TGCAGCGCGCGACAGGGGAAAATCTCCTACGAGCAGTACTTC
CDR3: CSARQGKISYEQYF

size: few
J: TRBJ2-1
D: .
V: TRBV5-4
DNA: TGTGCCAGCAGCGCGGGGATCGGGCAGGGCGGGTACAATGAGCAGTTCTTC
CDR3: CASSAGIGQGGYNEQFF

size: few
J: TRBJ1-1
D: TRBD1
V: TRBV27
DNA: TGTGCCAGCACGAAACACAGGGGAGGCACTGAAGCTTTCTTT
CDR3: CASTKHRGGTEAFF

size: once
J: TRBJ1-3
D: TRBD1
V: TRBV11-2
DNA: TGTGCCAGCTGCCGGACAGGGGAAAACACCATATATTTT
CDR3: CASCRTGENTIYF

size: .
J: TRBJ2-2
D: .
V: TRBV7-6
DNA: TGTGCCAGCAGCTTAGTCTCTGTTTCCGGGGGCACCGGGGAGCTGTTTTTT
CDR3: CASSLVSVSGGTGELFF

size: .
J: TRBJ1-4
D: TRBD1
V: TRBV15
DNA: TGTGCCACCAGCCCGGGACAGGGGAGTGAAAAACTGTTTTTT
CDR3: CATSPGQGSEKLFF

size: once
J: TRBJ1-2
D: TRBD1
V: TRBV19
DNA: TGTGCCACCGTGGACAGGGCCTATGGCTACACCTTC
CDR3: CATVDRAYGYTF

size: .
J: TRBJ1-1
D: TRBD1
V: TRBV19
DNA: TGTGCCAGTAGTTTAGGACAGGGGGCTACGGGCACTGAAGCTTTCTTT
CDR3: CASSLGQGATGTEAFF

size: few
J: TRBJ1-5
D: .
V: TRBV7-2
DNA: TGTGCCAGCAGCTTAAGACTTTCTAGCGATCAGCCCCAGCATTTT
CDR3: CASSLRLSSDQPQHF

size: .
J: TRBJ2-3
D: TRBD2
V: TRBV5-5
DNA: TGTGCCAGCAGCTTGTGGGAGGGTAACACAGATACGCAGTATTTT
CDR3: CASSLWEGNTDTQYF

size: .
J: TRBJ2-7
D: TRBD1
V: TRBV28
DNA: TGTGCCAGCAGTACAACCGGGACAGGGGAGGGCTACGAGCAGTACTTC
CDR3: CASSTTGTGEGYEQYF

size: .
J: TRBJ2-1
D: TRBD2
V: TRBV15
DNA: TGTGCCACCAGCAGAGTGGGGACTAGCTTCCATGAGCAGTTCTTC
CDR3: CATSRVGTSFHEQFF

size: .
J: TRBJ1-2
D: .
V: TRBV28
DNA: TGTGCCAGCAGTTTCGACATGCCTATCGGATACACCTTC
CDR3: CASSFDMPIGYTF